Each of the 14 T cell receptor beta chains below was sequenced from the same sample in a study of T cells in Graves' hyperthyroidism and ophthalmopathy. From RNA transcripts, TCR beta CDR3 regions were amplified. The TCR CDR3 first-round RT-PCR relied on the HTBI primer set. MiXCR was run by TCRdb on the multiplex PCR reads, yielding one entry per CDR3 protein. The table records hundreds of thousands of distinct CDR3 sequences, about 14% of them present only once. Sequenced input: blood. Receptors were obtained from a man aged 50 or older with Graves' ophthalmopathy.

This clonotype was counted at least ten times. The chain links TRBV7-8 to TRBJ2-3; possibly TRBD2 for D (5 bases). The CDR3 spans 15 residues. V lost 5 bases and J lost 3, with 15 bases in between. The germline V gene encodes CDR1 SGHVS and CDR2 FQNEAQ. This CDR3 is CASSKGRRDTDTQYF. As DNA, the CDR3 is TGTGCCAGCAGCAAAGGGAGAAGGGATACAGATACGCAGTATTTT.

Only a few counts were recorded for this clonotype. V gene TRBV29-1 combines with J gene TRBJ1-2, with 7 bases matching TRBD1. The germline V gene encodes CDR1 SQVTM and CDR2 ANQGSEA. After removal of 6 bases from V and 8 bases from J, the junction contained 9 bases not matched to a gene. The CDR3 covers 12 residues. The CDR3 DNA reads TGCAGCGTAGCATCGACAGGGCTGGGCTACACCTTC. Translated: CSVASTGLGYTF.

This clonotype has ten or more counts. The rearrangement joins TRBV27 to TRBJ2-5, with D possibly being TRBD2 (6 bases). Germline V gene sequence: CDR1 MNHEY, CDR2 SMNVEV (reference sequence). The CDR3 has 15 residues. The ends were cut back, 5 bases at V and 1 base at J, with 14 bases in the middle. CDR3 in amino acids: CASSDNWRGQETQYF. The CDR3 bases are TGTGCCAGCAGTGATAACTGGAGGGGCCAAGAGACCCAGTACTTC.

This clonotype appeared a few times. The chain links TRBV29-1 to TRBJ2-1; the D is unclear. CDR3 size: 12 residues. The germline V and J ends were trimmed by 3 bases and 3 bases, with 6 bases remaining between them. The germline V gene has CDR1 SQVTM and CDR2 ANQGSEA. The CDR3, as DNA: TGCAGCGTTGAGGTACTCTACAATGAGCAGTTCTTC. Residues: CSVEVLYNEQFF.

This clonotype was seen repeatedly, ten times or more. The rearrangement joins TRBV6-1 to TRBJ2-3, with 9 bases matching TRBD2. With V trimmed by 6 bases and J by 1 base, 5 bases remained unmatched. Germline V gene sequence: CDR1 MNHNS, CDR2 SASEGT. The CDR3 runs to 15 residues. CDR3 protein: CASRDPSGGTDTQYF. In nucleotides, the CDR3 is TGTGCCAGCAGGGATCCTAGCGGGGGCACAGATACGCAGTATTTT.

This clonotype came up many times. This chain uses TRBV3-1 with TRBJ2-3, with TRBD2 identical over 9 bases. CDR1 and CDR2 from the germline V gene are LGHDT and YNNKEL (reference sequence). V shed 1 base, J shed 4 bases, and the junction held 3 bases outside the gene matches. This CDR3 has 15 residues. The CDR3 sequence: CASSQVAGAPDTQYF. The CDR3 region has the DNA TGTGCCAGCAGCCAAGTAGCGGGAGCCCCAGATACGCAGTATTTT.

This clonotype occurred a few times. The chain uses TRBV19 and TRBJ2-5; D gene unclear. With 2 bases removed from V and 5 bases from J, the gap between germline ends came to 9 bases. Germline-derived CDR1 and CDR2 are LNHDA and SQIVND (reference sequence). The CDR3 consists of 13 residues. For the CDR3, the DNA is TGTGCCAGTAGTATATCCACTTACGAGACCCAGTACTTC. Translated, it gives CASSISTYETQYF.

As concerns this clonotype: An end of the junction differs from the germline gene, which may be a read error. This chain links TRBV27 with TRBJ2-7, with 9 bases identical to TRBD2. Germline-derived CDR1 and CDR2 are MNHEY and SMNVEV (reference sequence). The CDR3 runs 15 residues. In DNA form, the CDR3 reads TGTGCCGGCAGTGTTTTTAGCGGGAGCGGGTACGAGCAGTACTTC. Translation gives CAGSVFSGSGYEQYF.

The sample holds many counts of this clonotype. CDR3 sequence reads: CASSFRILENTEAFF. The CDR3, as DNA: TGCGCCAGCAGCTTTAGAATTTTGGAGAACACTGAAGCTTTCTTT. The chain couples TRBV5-1 to TRBJ1-1; D is unclear. Germline V gives CDR1 SGHRS, CDR2 YFSETQ. V shed 2 bases and J shed 1 base, with 12 bases lying between them. The CDR3 is made up of 15 amino acids.

This clonotype was seen many times. The CDR3, as DNA: TGTGCCATCAGTATCGCAGGGTTGGTAGAGACCCAGTACTTC. It specifies CAISIAGLVETQYF. The V gene is TRBV10-3, the J gene TRBJ2-5; D is possibly TRBD1 (5 bases). Between the trimmed V and J ends, which lost 5 bases and 4 bases, there was a span of 14 bases. The CDR3 is 14 amino acids. Germline CDR1 ENHRY, CDR2 SYGVKD.

This clonotype occurred many times. The chain links TRBV2 to TRBJ2-3; D is unresolved. Germline V gene lookup returns CDR1 SNHLY and CDR2 FYNNEI. CDR3 length equals 13 residues. Between the trimmed V and J ends, which lost 7 bases and 4 bases, there was a span of 12 bases. For the CDR3, the DNA is TGTGCCAGCACATACGGTTGGGCAGATACGCAGTATTTT. Translated, it gives CASTYGWADTQYF.

With respect to this clonotype: The conserved closing phenylalanine or tryptophan is absent in this CDR3, likely reflecting a read error. The rearrangement uses TRBV6-2 or TRBV6-3 and TRBJ1-2, with 7 bases identical to TRBD1. The CDR3 is 14 residues long. Germline CDR1 reads MNHEY; CDR2 reads SVGEGT. The junction had 7 bases not matched to a gene; V was cut back by 5 bases and J by 4 bases. The CDR3 protein is CASSNLQGSYGYTS. DNA for the CDR3: TGTGCCAGCAGTAACCTACAGGGGAGCTATGGCTACACCTCC.

This clonotype was seen a few times. The chain couples TRBV5-1 to TRBJ2-7, with unresolved D. Trimming pared 0 bases from V and 6 bases from J, leaving 7 bases between. This CDR3 has 12 residues. The V gene's germline CDR1 is SGHRS and CDR2 YFSETQ. CDR3 in DNA: TGCGCCAGCAGCTTGGATCAGCGCGAGCAGTACTTC. This codes for CASSLDQREQYF. The variable domain in full, completed from reference TRBV5-1 and TRBJ2-7, reads KAGVTQTPRYLIKTRGQQVTLSCSPISGHRSVSWYQQTPGQGLQFLFEYFSETQRNKGNFPGRFSGRQFSNSRSEMNVSTLELGDSALYLCASSLDQREQYFGPGTRLTVT.

This clonotype appeared many times. The DNA of the CDR3 is TGTGCCAGCAGTGAAAGGACAGGGTATCTCGAGCAGTACTTC. Protein: CASSERTGYLEQYF. This rearrangement joins TRBV2 to TRBJ2-7, with 8 positions matching TRBD1. The CDR3 length is 14 residues. J was trimmed by 6 bases and V by 2 bases; bases with no gene match: 6. In germline, CDR1 is SNHLY, CDR2 FYNNEI. Based on the CDR3 plus reference TRBV2 and TRBJ2-7, the full variable domain is EPEVTQTPSHQVTQMGQEVILRCVPISNHLYFYWYRQILGQKVEFLVSFYNNEISEKSEIFDDQFSVERPDGSNFTLKIRSTKLEDSAMYFCASSERTGYLEQYFGPGTRLTVT.